This TCR beta chain was captured by sequencing in a study of vaccination effects on CD4 cells after COVID-19. Sequenced by immunoSEQ multiplex PCR; TCRdb stores in-frame clones only, minus some. The table includes over 55,000 clones, around 75% detected once. On this clone itself: Its target is unknown.

Expansion with viral peptide pools was applied to antigen-specific CD4+ T cells by the ViraFEST assay prior to sequencing. An approximately ten-day culture period preceded the isolation of CD4+ T cells. None of the vaccinated had previously contracted SARS-CoV-2, and their nucleocapsid antibodies tested negative. The sequence came from a human donor who received a COVID-19 vaccine. Sample: CD4+ T cells from PBMCs cultured with HCoV-OC43 spike peptides, taken before COVID-19 vaccination. Specified subset: HCoV-OC43 spike overlapping peptide pool stimulation.

CDR3 sequence (DNA): TGTGCCAGCAGCCCCTTACAGGGGGCTGGAGCTTTCTTT. Its protein is CASSPLQGAGAFF. The rearrangement uses TRBV7-9 and TRBJ1-1; 9 nucleotides line up with TRBD1. This CDR3 is built from 13 residues. Trimming removed 5 bases from V and 10 bases from J; junction bases left unmatched: 8. CDR1 is SEHNR and CDR2 is FQNEAQ in the germline V gene (reference sequence).